This passage covers 32 T cell receptor beta chains from one sample sequenced in a study of shared clonotypes between healthy human individuals. Libraries were prepared by immunoSEQ multiplex PCR; TCRdb keeps only in-frame clonotypes and omits some of them. The table records about 2 million clones, approximately 95% of them present only once. The specimen was naive CD4+ T cells sorted from blood. Subset meaning: CD45RA+ positively selected. The receptors stem from a man younger than 35 in good health.

In this sample, this clone turned up once. J is TRBJ2-2 and V is TRBV11-2; TRBD2 matches 13 bases. The CDR3 consists of 16 residues. The V and J ends lost 5 bases and 9 bases, in that order; junction bases with no gene match: 9. Germline loops: CDR1 SGHAT, CDR2 FQNNGV. The chain's CDR3 is CASSPRLAGGSRELFF. As DNA, the CDR3 is TGTGCCAGCAGCCCGCGACTAGCGGGAGGCAGTAGGGAGCTGTTTTTT.

The chain joins TRBV12-5 to TRBJ2-7; the match to TRBD1 covers 11 bases. Germline CDR1 and CDR2: LGHNT and FRNRAP. The trim removed 2 bases at V and 3 bases at J, leaving 9 bases unmatched. This CDR3 spans 17 amino acids. CDR3 sequence reads: CASGLSTVGTGGYEQYF. The CDR3 DNA sequence: TGTGCTAGTGGTTTGAGTACCGTCGGGACAGGGGGCTACGAGCAGTACTTC.

Note on this clone: In the same sample, other DNA sequences code for this CDR3. This chain uses TRBV6-5 with TRBJ1-2, with 7 bases that match TRBD1. Per the germline V gene, CDR1 is MNHEY and CDR2 is SVGAGI. The CDR3 has 14 amino acids. V lost 6 bases, J lost 4 bases, and 8 bases stayed unmatched. The DNA for the CDR3 is TGTGCCAGCAGACCCGACAGGGCTACCTATGGCTACACCTTC. Amino acid sequence: CASRPDRATYGYTF.

The V call is TRBV28, the J call TRBJ2-7, with D possibly matching TRBD1 (7 bases). V was shortened by 0 bases and J by 5 bases, with 20 bases between the two germline ends. The length of the CDR3 is 17 residues. Germline CDR1 and CDR2: MDHEN and SYDVKM. The CDR3 is CASSLWVQGRKVNEQYF. In DNA form, the CDR3 reads TGTGCCAGCAGTTTATGGGTACAGGGGAGGAAGGTTAACGAGCAGTACTTC.

The rearrangement joins TRBV28 to TRBJ2-7, with TRBD1 matching over 8 bases. CDR1 is MDHEN, CDR2 SYDVKM, per germline. The V gene end was trimmed by 6 bases and the J gene end by 4 bases; junction bases not matched to a gene: 11. This CDR3 spans 15 amino acids. In DNA form, the CDR3 reads TGTGCCAGCAGCGATGACAGGGGATATCAGTACGAGCAGTACTTC. It codes for CASSDDRGYQYEQYF. Complete variable domain (other parts from reference TRBV28 and TRBJ2-7): DVKVTQSSRYLVKRTGEKVFLECVQDMDHENMFWYRQDPGLGLRLIYFSYDVKMKEKGDIPEGYSVSREKKERFSLILESASTNQTSMYLCASSDDRGYQYEQYFGPGTRLTVT.

J is TRBJ1-1 and V is TRBV29-1, with D hard to call. Germline CDR1 reads SQVTM; CDR2 reads ANQGSEA. This CDR3 is 13 amino acids long. Trimming removed 6 bases at V and 3 bases at J, with 14 bases between. CDR3 region: CSVAGEPYTEAFF. Written as DNA, the CDR3 is TGCAGCGTCGCCGGGGAGCCATACACTGAAGCTTTCTTT.

The rearrangement links TRBV6-6 to TRBJ1-2; D perhaps matches TRBD1 (5 bases). Germline loops: CDR1 MNHNY, CDR2 SVGAGI (reference sequence). The CDR3 contains 14 residues. Trimming took 9 bases from V and 3 from J, leaving 17 bases between them. CDR3 sequence reads: CASRRGAGDYGYTF. Written as DNA, the CDR3 is TGTGCCAGTAGGAGGGGCGCGGGAGACTATGGCTACACCTTC.

In its sample, this clone was seen once. Other nucleotide sequences in the sample specify the same CDR3. The V gene is TRBV30, the J gene TRBJ2-5, with TRBD2 identical over 12 bases. The CDR3 runs to 15 residues. Losses at the gene ends were 3 bases for V and 3 bases for J; bases not matched to a gene: 5. Germline values: CDR1 GTSNPN, CDR2 SVGIG (reference sequence). This CDR3 is CAWSAGLAGKETQYF. The DNA for the CDR3 is TGTGCCTGGAGCGCCGGACTAGCGGGGAAAGAGACCCAGTACTTC.

This clone was detected only a few times. This sample includes further DNA sequences coding for the same CDR3. V usage is TRBV5-4 and J usage is TRBJ2-5; D assignment may be TRBD1 or TRBD2 (5 bases each). Germline-derived CDR1 and CDR2 are SGHNT and YYREEE (reference sequence). The CDR3 is made up of 13 amino acids. V lost 0 bases, J lost 2 bases, and 5 bases lay in between. As DNA, the CDR3 is TGTGCCAGCAGCTTGGGGGGGCAAGAGACCCAGTACTTC. It yields the protein CASSLGGQETQYF.

The gene calls are TRBV6-6 and TRBJ2-7; 9 nucleotides match TRBD1. Germline CDR1 reads MNHNY; CDR2 reads SVGAGI (reference sequence). The CDR3 is 15 amino acids. V lost 2 bases, J lost 6 bases, and 8 bases stayed unmatched. This CDR3 is CASSYGGTGSREQYF. The CDR3 DNA reads TGTGCCAGCAGTTACGGTGGGACAGGGAGTCGCGAGCAGTACTTC.

This clone was detected ten times or more. V usage is TRBV2 and J usage is TRBJ2-3; 11 bases line up with TRBD1. Trimming cost V 2 bases and J 5 bases; bases outside gene matches: 9. Germline V CDR1 and CDR2: SNHLY, FYNNEI. This CDR3 spans 17 amino acids. The CDR3 sequence: CASSELSGTGGGDTQYF. The CDR3 DNA reads TGTGCCAGCAGTGAACTGTCGGGGACAGGGGGAGGAGATACGCAGTATTTT.

V usage is TRBV5-4 and J usage is TRBJ1-1, with 8 bases fitting TRBD1. The ends lost 0 bases at V and 5 bases at J; junction bases unmatched: 9. CDR3 length: 16 amino acids. Germline CDR1 is SGHNT and CDR2 is YYREEE (reference sequence). The DNA of the CDR3 is TGTGCCAGCAGCTTGGCTCGTCGGGACAGGAATACTGAAGCTTTCTTT. It yields the protein CASSLARRDRNTEAFF.

The gene calls are TRBV4-3 and TRBJ2-7; D is possibly TRBD2 (6 bases). Germline V lookup: CDR1 LGHNA, CDR2 YSLEER. Trimming took 1 base from V and 3 from J, leaving 10 bases between them. This CDR3 is built from 14 residues. CDR3 residues: CASSQGGLNYEQYF. The CDR3 DNA reads TGCGCCAGCAGCCAAGGCGGACTAAACTACGAGCAGTACTTC.

Remarks on this clone: Other DNA sequences in this sample translate to the same CDR3. This chain uses TRBV18 with TRBJ1-1; D gene ambiguous. Germline CDR1 is KGHSH and CDR2 is LQKENI. The CDR3 has 13 amino acids. V was trimmed by 3 bases and J by 0 bases, leaving 5 bases between them. The CDR3 bases are TGTGCCAGCTCACCCCTTCTGAACACTGAAGCTTTCTTT. It yields the protein CASSPLLNTEAFF.

The chain couples TRBV9 to TRBJ2-5; 11 nucleotides match TRBD1. The CDR3 is 16 amino acids. The germline V gene has CDR1 SGDLS and CDR2 YYNGEE. The J segment lost 4 bases and the V segment lost 4 bases, leaving 9 bases of the junction unmatched. The CDR3: CASSLWTGGVAETQYF. CDR3 nucleotide sequence: TGTGCCAGCAGCCTATGGACAGGGGGCGTGGCAGAGACCCAGTACTTC.

The V gene is TRBV6-1, the J gene TRBJ2-7, with 8 bases aligning to TRBD2. Germline values: CDR1 MNHNS, CDR2 SASEGT. The J segment lost 3 bases and the V segment lost 3 bases, leaving 4 bases of the junction unmatched. The CDR3 has 14 residues. This CDR3 reads CASSEAGGVYEQYF. The CDR3 nucleotides are TGTGCCAGCAGTGAGGCGGGGGGCGTCTACGAGCAGTACTTC.

The chain recombines TRBV27 with TRBJ1-2, with unresolved D. CDR3 size: 15 residues. Trimming cost V 0 bases and J 2 bases, with 10 bases left between them. The V gene's germline CDR1 is MNHEY and CDR2 SMNVEV (reference sequence). Here the CDR3 DNA reads TGTGCCAGCAGTTTATCATGGGGATCCAACTATGGCTACACCTTC. It is translated as CASSLSWGSNYGYTF.

The chain has TRBV5-4 and TRBJ1-6; no clear D gene. The CDR3 loop spans 15 amino acids. Germline CDR1 reads SGHNT; CDR2 reads YYREEE (reference sequence). Trimming stripped 4 bases from V and 8 bases from J, with 16 bases between. The CDR3 bases are TGTGCCAGCAGCCTAGGTAGGACTTGGGATTCACCCCTCCACTTT. Amino acid sequence: CASSLGRTWDSPLHF.

Written as DNA, the CDR3 is TGTGCCAGCAGCTTACGGGGGACTGAAGCTTTCTTT. This sequence encodes CASSLRGTEAFF. The rearrangement joins TRBV7-8 to TRBJ1-1, with TRBD1 as a possible D gene (5 bases). Per the germline V gene, CDR1 is SGHVS and CDR2 is FQNEAQ. The CDR3 has 12 residues. V lost 2 bases to trimming and J lost 5 bases, with 6 bases between them. Drawing the rest from reference TRBV7-8 and TRBJ1-1, the complete variable domain is GAGVSQSPRYKVAKRGQDVALRCDPISGHVSLFWYQQALGQGPEFLTYFQNEAQLDKSGLPSDRFFAERPEGSVSTLKIQRTQQEDSAVYLCASSLRGTEAFFGQGTRLTVV.

This chain connects TRBV11-2 to TRBJ1-2; 7 bases map to TRBD1. Germline loops: CDR1 SGHAT, CDR2 FQNNGV. There are 14 residues in the CDR3. Germline trimming cut 2 bases from V and 8 bases from J; bases unmatched to any gene: 8. The CDR3: CASSLTGAGSGYTF. DNA for the CDR3: TGTGCCAGCAGCTTAACAGGGGCGGGGAGCGGCTACACCTTC.

The rearrangement uses TRBV5-1 and TRBJ2-5; no firm D call. This CDR3 is built from 14 residues. Trimming stripped 0 bases from V and 5 bases from J, with 11 bases between. The germline V gene encodes CDR1 SGHRS and CDR2 YFSETQ. The CDR3 DNA is TGCGCCAGCAGCTTGGAACGGCCTAGGGAGACCCAGTACTTC. Its translation: CASSLERPRETQYF.

This chain links TRBV30 with TRBJ2-1; D is unclear. V lost 7 bases and J lost 6, with 13 bases in between. This CDR3 region has 12 residues. Germline CDR1 is GTSNPN and CDR2 is SVGIG (reference sequence). The CDR3 region has the DNA TGTGCCTCACTTCCAGAAGTCAATGAGCAGTTCTTC. Translation: CASLPEVNEQFF. Drawing the rest from reference TRBV30 and TRBJ2-1, the complete variable domain is SQTIHQWPATLVQPVGSPLSLECTVEGTSNPNLYWYRQAAGRGLQLLFYSVGIGQISSEVPQNLSASRPQDRQFILSSKKLLLSDSGFYLCASLPEVNEQFFGPGTRLTVL.

The rearrangement links TRBV28 to TRBJ1-2; D gene unclear. The CDR3 is 12 amino acids. Germline CDR1 MDHEN, CDR2 SYDVKM. V gave up 5 bases and J gave up 8 bases, with 12 bases separating them. CDR3 sequence (DNA): TGTGCCAGCAGTCCACGATGGCCCGGCTACACCTTC. Its protein product is CASSPRWPGYTF.

The rearrangement links TRBV2 to TRBJ2-5; 11 bases align to TRBD2. V lost 5 bases and J lost 4; bases outside the gene matches: 6. Looked up from germline, CDR1 is SNHLY and CDR2 is FYNNEI. This CDR3 is 15 amino acids long. The CDR3 reads CASSRSGGGGETQYF. The CDR3 DNA follows: TGTGCCAGCAGTCGTAGCGGGGGGGGCGGAGAGACCCAGTACTTC.

This chain uses TRBV6-5 with TRBJ1-2; 7 bases fit TRBD1. The trim removed 6 bases at V and 4 bases at J, leaving 11 bases unmatched. The germline V gene has CDR1 MNHEY and CDR2 SVGAGI. This CDR3 is 15 amino acids long. CDR3 in DNA: TGTGCCAGCAGCCCGTCCTGGGACAGTTTCTATGGCTACACCTTC. This encodes CASSPSWDSFYGYTF.

The CDR3 spells CAWKMSSTGELFF. The CDR3 nucleotides are TGTGCCTGGAAGATGTCCTCGACCGGGGAGCTGTTTTTT. The chain employs TRBV30 and TRBJ2-2; no reliable D call. V was shortened by 4 bases and J by 5 bases, with 11 bases between the two germline ends. This CDR3 has 13 amino acids. The germline V gene has CDR1 GTSNPN and CDR2 SVGIG (reference sequence).

This clone was seen a single time. This chain uses TRBV11-2 with TRBJ2-2, with D possibly matching TRBD2 (6 bases). V was trimmed by 8 bases and J by 4 bases, leaving 14 bases between them. CDR3 size: 14 residues. Germline values: CDR1 SGHAT, CDR2 FQNNGV. CDR3 DNA sequence: TGTGCCAGCGTCAGGGACTTCCTCACCGGGGAGCTGTTTTTT. Translating gives CASVRDFLTGELFF.

The rearrangement uses TRBV7-9 and TRBJ2-5; unclear D gene. CDR1 is SEHNR and CDR2 is FQNEAQ in the germline V gene (reference sequence). The CDR3 covers 12 residues. Trimming took 2 bases from V and 5 from J, leaving 6 bases between them. CDR3 residues: CASSLNGETQYF. The DNA of the CDR3 is TGTGCCAGCAGCTTAAACGGGGAGACCCAGTACTTC.

The chain combines TRBV6-1 with TRBJ2-7; D remains unclear. V was cut by 1 base and J by 5 bases, with 15 bases left in between. Germline CDR1 and CDR2: MNHNS and SASEGT. This CDR3 has 15 residues. CDR3 sequence reads: CASSEGLASSDEQYF. The CDR3 region has the DNA TGTGCCAGCAGTGAAGGTTTGGCTAGTTCGGACGAGCAGTACTTC.

V and J are TRBV6-5 and TRBJ2-5; the D gene is possibly TRBD2 (5 bases). This CDR3 has 13 residues. Per the germline V gene, CDR1 is MNHEY and CDR2 is SVGAGI. Trimming removed 6 bases at V and 11 bases at J, with 19 bases between. The CDR3 sequence: CASRPDTPGEQYF. DNA for the CDR3: TGTGCCAGCAGACCCGACACCCCTGGGGAGCAGTACTTC.

The gene calls are TRBV5-1 and TRBJ2-5; D may be TRBD2 (5 bases). V lost 0 bases and J lost 3, with 9 bases in between. Germline V lookup: CDR1 SGHRS, CDR2 YFSETQ. The CDR3 runs to 14 residues. The CDR3 reads CASSLGGLKETQYF. The CDR3 bases are TGCGCCAGCAGCTTGGGAGGACTGAAAGAGACCCAGTACTTC. Complete variable domain (other parts from reference TRBV5-1 and TRBJ2-5): KAGVTQTPRYLIKTRGQQVTLSCSPISGHRSVSWYQQTPGQGLQFLFEYFSETQRNKGNFPGRFSGRQFSNSRSEMNVSTLELGDSALYLCASSLGGLKETQYFGPGTRLLVL.

J is TRBJ2-7 and V is TRBV7-2, with TRBD2 identical over 10 bases. The CDR3 length is 15 residues. Germline V gene sequence: CDR1 SGHTA, CDR2 FQGNSA. The ends lost 5 bases at V and 3 bases at J; junction bases unmatched: 7. The CDR3 sequence: CASSLPGTSVYEQYF. The CDR3 DNA is TGTGCCAGCAGCCTACCCGGGACTAGCGTCTACGAGCAGTACTTC.